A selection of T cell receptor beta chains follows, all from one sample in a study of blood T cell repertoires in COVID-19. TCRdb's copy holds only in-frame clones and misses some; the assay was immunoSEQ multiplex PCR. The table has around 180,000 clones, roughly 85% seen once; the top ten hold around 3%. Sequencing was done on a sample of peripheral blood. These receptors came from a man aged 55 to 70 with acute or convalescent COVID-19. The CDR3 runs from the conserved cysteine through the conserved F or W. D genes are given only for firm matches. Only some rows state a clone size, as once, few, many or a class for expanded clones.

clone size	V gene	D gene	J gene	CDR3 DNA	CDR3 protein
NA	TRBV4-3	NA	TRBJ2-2	TGCGCCAGCAGCCAACTACTCGGGGAGCTGTTTTTT	CASSQLLGELFF
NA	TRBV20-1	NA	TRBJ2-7	TGCAGTGTCAAACGGGGGAACGAGCAGTACTTC	CSVKRGNEQYF
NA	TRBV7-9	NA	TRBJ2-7	TGTGCCAGCAGCTTAGAAGGGGGTAGCTCCTACGAGCAGTACTTC	CASSLEGGSSYEQYF
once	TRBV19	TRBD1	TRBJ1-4	TGTGCCAGTAGTATAAGGAGACAGGGGATAACTAATGAAAAACTGTTTTTT	CASSIRRQGITNEKLFF
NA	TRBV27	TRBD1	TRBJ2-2	TGTGCCAGCAACAGGGGTGGCGGGGAGCTGTTTTTT	CASNRGGGELFF
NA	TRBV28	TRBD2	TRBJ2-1	TGTGCCAGCAGTATCGTAGCGGGAGGGAGCGATGAGCAGTTCTTC	CASSIVAGGSDEQFF
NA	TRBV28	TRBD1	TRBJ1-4	TGTGCCAGCAGGAGGGACAGGGTGGGTGAAAAACTGTTTTTT	CASRRDRVGEKLFF
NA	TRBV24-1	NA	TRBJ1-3	TGTGCCACCAGTGATTCCTTCACCTACTCCGGGACACCTTCGGGAAACACCATATATTTT	CATSDSFTYSGTPSGNTIYF
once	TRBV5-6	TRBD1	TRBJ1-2	TGTGCCAGCAGCAGGGACAGAAAATATGGCTACACCTTC	CASSRDRKYGYTF
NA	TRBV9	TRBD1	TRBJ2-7	TGTGCCAGCAGCGTAGGGACAGGTAGTGTGGAGCAGTACTTC	CASSVGTGSVEQYF
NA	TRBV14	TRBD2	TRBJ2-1	TGTGCCAGCAGCCACGGACTAGCGGTTATCTCCTACAATGAGCAGTTCTTC	CASSHGLAVISYNEQFF
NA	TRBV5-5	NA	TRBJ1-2	TGTGCCAGCAGCTTGACAGGAGACTATGGCTACACCTTC	CASSLTGDYGYTF
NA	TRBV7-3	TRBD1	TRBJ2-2	TGTGCCAGCAGCCCGACAGGGGGCTCTGTTAGGGGGGAGCTGTTTTTT	CASSPTGGSVRGELFF
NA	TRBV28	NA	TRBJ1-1	TGTGCCAGCAGCCCTCCGGCGGGCTTGAACACTGAAGCTTTCTTT	CASSPPAGLNTEAFF
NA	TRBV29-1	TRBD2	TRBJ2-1	TGCAGCGTTGAGTTAGCGGGAGTGGAGCAGTTCTTC	CSVELAGVEQFF
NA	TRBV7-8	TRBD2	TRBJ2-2	TGTGCCAGCAGCCCCCGACTAGCGGGAGGTCCGGGGACCGGGGAGCTGTTTTTT	CASSPRLAGGPGTGELFF
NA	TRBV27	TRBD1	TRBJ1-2	TGTGCCAGCAGTTTCACAGGGGGTGGCTACACCTTC	CASSFTGGGYTF
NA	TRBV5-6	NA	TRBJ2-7	TGTGCCAGCAGCTTGGTGGGCAGATTAACCTACGAGCAGTACTTC	CASSLVGRLTYEQYF
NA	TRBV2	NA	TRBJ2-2	TGTGCCAGCAGTGTCTCGAGGTCCACCGGGGAGCTGTTTTTT	CASSVSRSTGELFF
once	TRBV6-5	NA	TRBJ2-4	TGTGCCAGCAGTTACGTGGGGCTGGGGGCCAAAAACATTCAGTACTTC	CASSYVGLGAKNIQYF
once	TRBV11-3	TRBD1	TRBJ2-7	TGTGCCAGCAGCGGGGGGACAGGGGGCTCCGAGCAGTACTTC	CASSGGTGGSEQYF
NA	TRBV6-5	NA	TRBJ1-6	TGTGCCAGCAGTTATGGGCACTATAATTCACCCCTCCACTTT	CASSYGHYNSPLHF
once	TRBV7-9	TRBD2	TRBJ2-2	TGTGCCAGCAGCCAGCGGGACCTAACGAACACCGGGGAGCTGTTTTTT	CASSQRDLTNTGELFF